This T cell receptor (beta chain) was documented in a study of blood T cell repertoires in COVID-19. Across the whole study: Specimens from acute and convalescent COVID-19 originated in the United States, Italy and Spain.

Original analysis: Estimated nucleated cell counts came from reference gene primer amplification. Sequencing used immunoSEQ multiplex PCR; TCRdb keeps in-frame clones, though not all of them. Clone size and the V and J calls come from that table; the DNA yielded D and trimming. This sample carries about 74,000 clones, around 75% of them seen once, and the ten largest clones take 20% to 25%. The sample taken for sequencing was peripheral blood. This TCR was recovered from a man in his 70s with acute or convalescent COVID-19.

This chain's CDR3 is CAISDRLAGIEQFF. CDR3 bases: TGTGCCATCAGTGACCGACTAGCGGGTATCGAGCAGTTCTTC. The V call is TRBV10-3, the J call TRBJ2-1, with 10 bases fitting TRBD2. The CDR3 covers 14 residues. Germline assignment: CDR1 ENHRY and CDR2 SYGVKD. The ends lost 3 bases at V and 10 bases at J; junction bases unmatched: 6.